The T cell receptor (beta chain) under discussion was sequenced for a study of T cells in Graves' hyperthyroidism and ophthalmopathy. Researchers took RNA transcripts and amplified the TCR beta CDR3 regions from them. The HTBI set primed first-round TCR CDR3 RT-PCR. Each CDR3 protein gets one entry after TCRdb re-called the multiplex PCR reads with MiXCR. In the table there are around 620,000 distinct CDR3 sequences, 46% of which are singletons. V lost 3 bases to trimming and J lost 3 bases; unmatched junction nucleotides: 2. Germline loops: CDR1 SGDLS, CDR2 YYNGEE. The CDR3 is made up of 14 amino acids.

This clonotype was obtained from an adult woman with Graves' disease, either hyperthyroidism or ophthalmopathy (not recorded which). This chain joins TRBV9 and TRBJ2-5, with 10 bases lining up with TRBD1. Sequenced input: peripheral blood or thyroid tissue (not recorded which). The CDR3 loop is CASSGQGAKETQYF. The CDR3 region has the DNA TGTGCCAGCAGCGGACAGGGGGCAAAAGAGACCCAGTACTTC.